The entry below describes one TCR beta chain. The target antigen is unknown. Use of 60 Vbeta and 13 Jbeta primers characterized the PCR. This table comes from immunoSEQ multiplex PCR, and its TCRdb copy is limited to in-frame clones, with some not included. Of 100,000 to 150,000 clones detected, about 85% appear once; the ten largest clones hold 1.5% to 2%. The V and J ends lost 2 bases and 7 bases respectively, with 11 bases between them. Germline V lookup: CDR1 SGHTA, CDR2 FQGNSA. The CDR3 has 13 residues. The data derive from a study of cytomegalovirus exposure and HLA in healthy donors. Across the whole study: The study placed approximately 78% of its roughly 410 genotyped donors in the Caucasian-associated ancestry cluster. Study conclusions and caveats: By HLA locus, TCR association rates varied in a later analysis, with DRB1 showing the most and HLA-C the fewest.

V is TRBV7-2 and J is TRBJ1-2; tentatively, D is TRBD1 (5 bases). This TCR came from a boy aged 10-17 years in good health and CMV-seronegative. The sequenced sample was PBMCs. CDR3 nucleotides: TGTGCCAGCAGCTTACAGGGACTGGGTGGCTACACCTTC. This translates into CASSLQGLGGYTF.